The entry that follows covers one T cell receptor beta chain sequence. The antigen is not known. The entry originates in a study of response to subunit inactivated influenza vaccine. Study findings and constraints: T cells newly recruited by each seasonal influenza vaccination are few, the authors suggested.

Using its own MiXCR run on the RT-PCR reads, TCRdb lists one record per CDR3 protein. The top ten hold less than 4% of the sample, which has approximately 520,000 distinct CDR3 sequences, approximately 16% seen once. The CDR3 is 16 amino acids. The V gene's germline CDR1 is MDHEN and CDR2 SYDVKM. With 4 bases clipped from V and 4 bases from J, the junction kept 10 bases outside the gene matches. J is TRBJ2-5 and V is TRBV28; TRBD2 aligns across 9 bases. The clonotype was recovered from a man between 50 and 69 years old who received an inactivated influenza vaccine. Sample: CD4+ T cells sorted from PBMCs, taken around 25 months after vaccination. The CDR3, as DNA: TGTGCCAGCAGTTCACTAGCGGGTGGAGAGAGAGAGACCCAGTACTTC. This sequence encodes CASSSLAGGERETQYF.